The 9 T cell receptor beta chains reported below all come from one sample, sequenced in a study of T cells after yellow fever vaccination. One entry per CDR3 protein results from TCRdb running MiXCR on the 5' RACE reads. In the table there are around 100,000 distinct CDR3 sequences, roughly 8.9% of which are singletons. Sequenced material: CD8+ T cells sorted from PBMCs, taken 45 days after the yellow fever booster vaccination. The receptor set was obtained from a man in his thirties or forties who received the YFV17D yellow fever vaccine.

This clonotype showed up many times. J is TRBJ2-1 and V is TRBV9; D remains ambiguous. The CDR3 spans 13 residues. Germline values: CDR1 SGDLS, CDR2 YYNGEE. Trimming took off 0 bases at V and 2 bases at J, with 3 bases between the two ends. The CDR3 bases are TGTGCCAGCAGCGTAGAGGCCTACAATGAGCAGTTCTTC. As protein: CASSVEAYNEQFF.

This chain connects TRBV20-1 to TRBJ2-2; D remains unclear. There are 16 residues in the CDR3. Trimming cost V 3 bases and J 4 bases, with 18 bases left between them. Germline CDR1 DFQATT, CDR2 SNEGSKA (reference sequence). CDR3 DNA sequence: TGCAGTGCTAGTCCAACCCGAGGCACCTCCACCGGGGAGCTGTTTTTT. This codes for CSASPTRGTSTGELFF.

This clonotype was seen many times. The chain uses TRBV10-1 and TRBJ2-2; 8 positions agree with TRBD2. Germline V gene data show CDR1 as WNHNN and CDR2 as SYGVQD (reference sequence). The CDR3 spans 14 residues. V gave up 5 bases and J gave up 5 bases; unmatched junction bases: 4. CDR3 sequence: CASSREGRTGELFF. CDR3 nucleotide sequence: TGCGCCAGCAGTCGGGAGGGCCGGACCGGGGAGCTGTTTTTT.

In the case of this clonotype: A clone one base away is much larger, so this may be a read error. The rearrangement joins TRBV3-1 to TRBJ1-4; D remains ambiguous. Germline V lookup: CDR1 LGHDT, CDR2 YNNKEL (reference sequence). This CDR3 has 16 residues. The CDR3 sequence is CASSQGAAWNNGKLFF. CDR3 DNA: TGTGCCAGCAGCCAAGGGGCAGCTTGGAATAATGGAAAACTGTTTTTT. Variable domain in full (rest from reference TRBV3-1 and TRBJ1-4): DTAVSQTPKYLVTQMGNDKSIKCEQNLGHDTMYWYKQDSKKFLKIMFSYNNKELIINETVPNRFSPKSPDKAHLNLHINSLELGDSAVYFCASSQGAAWNNGKLFFGSGTQLSVL.

A few counts support this clonotype. The V and J genes are TRBV5-4 and TRBJ2-7; 9 bases fit TRBD1. The length of the CDR3 is 12 residues. Germline V CDR1 and CDR2: SGHNT, YYREEE (reference sequence). V gave up 4 bases and J gave up 5 bases; unmatched junction bases: 1. The CDR3 loop is CASSGDRDEQYF. The CDR3 DNA reads as TGTGCCAGCAGCGGGGACAGGGACGAGCAGTACTTC.

The gene calls are TRBV27 and TRBJ2-5; D might be TRBD1 or TRBD2, each matching 7 bases. The CDR3 loop spans 22 amino acids. V shed 1 base and J shed 5 bases, with 35 bases lying between them. In germline, CDR1 is MNHEY, CDR2 SMNVEV (reference sequence). CDR3 protein: CASSLYGDSETPGTILGETQYF. The CDR3 DNA reads TGTGCCAGCAGTTTATATGGGGACAGCGAAACCCCCGGGACTATCCTCGGGGAGACCCAGTACTTC.

This clonotype appeared a few times. This chain joins TRBV19 and TRBJ2-1; 8 bases match TRBD2. Germline V gene lookup returns CDR1 LNHDA and CDR2 SQIVND (reference sequence). The ends lost 5 bases at V and 6 bases at J; junction bases unmatched: 9. The CDR3 extends over 15 amino acids. CDR3 in DNA: TGTGCCAGTAGTGTAAGAGCGGGAGCATCCAATGAGCAGTTCTTC. As protein: CASSVRAGASNEQFF. The full variable domain, completed using reference TRBV19 and TRBJ2-1, is DGGITQSPKYLFRKEGQNVTLSCEQNLNHDAMYWYRQDPGQGLRLIYYSQIVNDFQKGDIAEGYSVSREKKESFPLTVTSAQKNPTAFYLCASSVRAGASNEQFFGPGTRLTVL.

This clonotype was picked up many times. This chain links TRBV6-1 with TRBJ1-5; TRBD1 matches at 7 bases. V gave up 5 bases and J gave up 3 bases; unmatched junction bases: 7. Germline V gives CDR1 MNHNS, CDR2 SASEGT. The CDR3 is 15 residues long. Written as DNA, the CDR3 is TGTGCCAGCAGTCTTCCGGGACAGTTCAATCAGCCCCAGCATTTT. This codes for CASSLPGQFNQPQHF.

The chain is built from TRBV12-3 or TRBV12-4 and TRBJ2-2; possible D gene TRBD1, 5 bases. The CDR3 spans 14 residues. V shed 11 bases and J shed 1 base, with 14 bases lying between them. CDR3 DNA sequence: TGTGCCTTTTTGGGGCCGAAGAACACCGGGGAGCTGTTTTTT. Amino acid sequence: CAFLGPKNTGELFF.